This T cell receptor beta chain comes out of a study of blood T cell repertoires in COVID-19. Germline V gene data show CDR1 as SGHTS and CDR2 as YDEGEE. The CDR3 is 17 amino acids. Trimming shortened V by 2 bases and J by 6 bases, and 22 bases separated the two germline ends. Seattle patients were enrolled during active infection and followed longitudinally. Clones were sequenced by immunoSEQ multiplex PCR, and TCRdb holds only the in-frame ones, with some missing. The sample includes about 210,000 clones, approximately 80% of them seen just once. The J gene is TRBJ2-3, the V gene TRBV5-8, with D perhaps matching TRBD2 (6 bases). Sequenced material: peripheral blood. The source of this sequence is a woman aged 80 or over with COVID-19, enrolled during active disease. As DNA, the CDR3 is TGTGCCAGCAGCTTCGGCTGGCGGAGGGGAGTCTCCGATACGCAGTATTTT. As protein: CASSFGWRRGVSDTQYF.